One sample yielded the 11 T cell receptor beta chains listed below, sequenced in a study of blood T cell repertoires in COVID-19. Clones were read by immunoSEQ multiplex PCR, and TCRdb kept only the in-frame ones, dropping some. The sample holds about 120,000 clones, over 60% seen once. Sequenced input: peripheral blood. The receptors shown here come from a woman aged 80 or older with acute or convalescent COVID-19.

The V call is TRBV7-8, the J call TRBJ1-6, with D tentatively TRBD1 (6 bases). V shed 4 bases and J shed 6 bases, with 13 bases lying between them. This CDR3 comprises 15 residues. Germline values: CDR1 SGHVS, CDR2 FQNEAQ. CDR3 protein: CASSSQAQGNSPLHF. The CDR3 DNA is TGTGCCAGCAGCTCCCAGGCACAGGGTAATTCACCCCTCCACTTT.

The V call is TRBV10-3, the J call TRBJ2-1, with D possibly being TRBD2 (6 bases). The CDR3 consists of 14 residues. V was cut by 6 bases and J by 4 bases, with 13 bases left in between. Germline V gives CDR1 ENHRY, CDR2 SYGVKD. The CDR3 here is CAIRELAAYNEQFF. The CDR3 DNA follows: TGTGCCATCAGAGAACTAGCAGCGTACAATGAGCAGTTCTTC.

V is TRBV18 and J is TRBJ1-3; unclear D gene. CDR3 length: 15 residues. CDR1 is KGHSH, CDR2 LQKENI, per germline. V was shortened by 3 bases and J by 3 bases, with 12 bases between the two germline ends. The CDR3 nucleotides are TGTGCCAGCTCACCGTCGGTCTCGGGTGGAAACACCATATATTTT. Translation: CASSPSVSGGNTIYF.

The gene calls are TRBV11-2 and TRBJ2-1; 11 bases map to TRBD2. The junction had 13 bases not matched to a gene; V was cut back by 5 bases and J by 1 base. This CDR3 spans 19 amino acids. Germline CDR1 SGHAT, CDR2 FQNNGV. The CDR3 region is CASSPRWLAGGGSYNEQFF. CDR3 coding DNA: TGTGCCAGCAGCCCAAGGTGGCTAGCGGGAGGCGGGTCCTACAATGAGCAGTTCTTC.

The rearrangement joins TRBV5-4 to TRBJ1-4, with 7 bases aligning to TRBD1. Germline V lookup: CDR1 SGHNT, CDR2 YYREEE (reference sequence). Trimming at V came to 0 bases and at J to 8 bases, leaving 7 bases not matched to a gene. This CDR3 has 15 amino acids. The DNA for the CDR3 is TGTGCCAGCAGCTTGGATCCAGGGGGAGACGAAAAACTGTTTTTT. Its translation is CASSLDPGGDEKLFF.

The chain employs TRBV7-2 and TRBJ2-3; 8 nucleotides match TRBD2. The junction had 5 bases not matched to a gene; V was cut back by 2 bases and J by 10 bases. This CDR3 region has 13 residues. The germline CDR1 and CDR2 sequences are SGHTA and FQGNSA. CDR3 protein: CASSLRAGGPQYF. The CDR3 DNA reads TGTGCCAGCAGCTTACGGGCGGGGGGTCCGCAGTATTTT.

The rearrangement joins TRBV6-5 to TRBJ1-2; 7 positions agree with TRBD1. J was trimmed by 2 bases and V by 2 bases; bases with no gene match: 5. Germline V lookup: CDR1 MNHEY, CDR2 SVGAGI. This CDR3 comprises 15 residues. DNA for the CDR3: TGTGCCAGCAGTTACGTGGGCAGGGGGAACTATGGCTACACCTTC. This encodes CASSYVGRGNYGYTF.

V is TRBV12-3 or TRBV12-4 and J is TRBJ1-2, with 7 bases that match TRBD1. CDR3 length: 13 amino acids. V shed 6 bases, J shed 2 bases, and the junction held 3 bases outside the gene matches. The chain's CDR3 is CASSGDSNYGYTF. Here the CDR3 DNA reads TGTGCCAGCAGCGGGGACAGCAACTATGGCTACACCTTC.

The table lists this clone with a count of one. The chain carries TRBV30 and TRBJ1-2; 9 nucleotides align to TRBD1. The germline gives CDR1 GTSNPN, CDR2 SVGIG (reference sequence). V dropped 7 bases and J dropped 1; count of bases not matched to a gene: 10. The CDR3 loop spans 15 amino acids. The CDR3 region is CASRTGDKVNYGYTF. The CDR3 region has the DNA TGTGCCTCCCGGACAGGGGACAAGGTTAACTATGGCTACACCTTC. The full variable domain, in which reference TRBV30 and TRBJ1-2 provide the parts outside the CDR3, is SQTIHQWPATLVQPVGSPLSLECTVEGTSNPNLYWYRQAAGRGLQLLFYSVGIGQISSEVPQNLSASRPQDRQFILSSKKLLLSDSGFYLCASRTGDKVNYGYTFGSGTRLTVV.

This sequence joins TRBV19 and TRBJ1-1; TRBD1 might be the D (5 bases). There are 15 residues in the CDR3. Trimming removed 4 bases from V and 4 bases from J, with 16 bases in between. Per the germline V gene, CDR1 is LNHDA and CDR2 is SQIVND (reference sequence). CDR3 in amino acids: CASSRQLLGGTEAFF. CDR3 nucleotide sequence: TGTGCCAGTAGTAGACAGCTGCTGGGGGGCACTGAAGCTTTCTTT.

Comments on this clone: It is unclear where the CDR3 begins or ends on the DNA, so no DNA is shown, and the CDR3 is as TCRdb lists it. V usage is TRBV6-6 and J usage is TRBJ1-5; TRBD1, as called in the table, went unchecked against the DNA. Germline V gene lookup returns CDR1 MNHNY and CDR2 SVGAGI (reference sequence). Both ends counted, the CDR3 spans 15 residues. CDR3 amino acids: CASSTSGQGLQPQHF.